This TCR beta chain was profiled in a study of blood T cell repertoires in COVID-19. Study at large: In each case, the material was cDNA or gDNA derived from T cells, B-cell-depleted T cells, or PBMCs.

The protocol was immunoSEQ multiplex PCR, while the TCRdb copy is restricted to in-frame clones and leaves out a portion. The table has approximately 470,000 clones, roughly 90% seen once. Everyone who took part was 18 to 89 years old, and they came from fewer than 25 US areas. Donors were grouped by their self-reported clinical history. Recovered status applied to Cohort 3 donors who had two consecutive negative PCRs. It also applied to those with clearance or with symptom resolution. Germline assignment: CDR1 SGHRS and CDR2 YFSETQ. CDR3 length equals 16 residues. V was clipped by 2 bases and J by 5 bases; unmatched bases: 11.

The sequenced material came from PBMCs or T cells enriched from blood (not recorded which). The TCR comes from a woman under 30 who had recovered from COVID-19. This chain connects TRBV5-1 to TRBJ2-5; 8 bases are shared with TRBD2. CDR3 sequence: CASSFGAGGGQETQYF. CDR3 bases: TGCGCCAGCAGCTTCGGTGCCGGGGGGGGCCAGGAGACCCAGTACTTC.